This T cell receptor beta chain was sequenced for a study of T cell changes during pregnancy in multiple sclerosis. Using immunoSEQ multiplex PCR, the repertoire was profiled, and TCRdb retains in-frame clones only, with some absent. The repertoire holds some 5,300 clones, more than 75% seen once, with approximately 15% in the top ten. This CDR3 has 13 amino acids. Germline-derived CDR1 and CDR2 are SGHAT and FQNNGV. V was trimmed by 5 bases and J by 7 bases, leaving 11 bases between them. The receptor was derived from a female donor in good health, enrolled as a control in a pregnancy study. The sample in question was CD8+ T cells from peripheral blood mononuclear cells, obtained in the second trimester of pregnancy. The V call is TRBV11-2, the J call TRBJ1-4, with a weak D call TRBD1 (6 bases). The CDR3 DNA reads as TGTGCCAGCAGCCGTAGGGGGGGTGAAAAACTGTTTTTT. Translating it yields CASSRRGGEKLFF.